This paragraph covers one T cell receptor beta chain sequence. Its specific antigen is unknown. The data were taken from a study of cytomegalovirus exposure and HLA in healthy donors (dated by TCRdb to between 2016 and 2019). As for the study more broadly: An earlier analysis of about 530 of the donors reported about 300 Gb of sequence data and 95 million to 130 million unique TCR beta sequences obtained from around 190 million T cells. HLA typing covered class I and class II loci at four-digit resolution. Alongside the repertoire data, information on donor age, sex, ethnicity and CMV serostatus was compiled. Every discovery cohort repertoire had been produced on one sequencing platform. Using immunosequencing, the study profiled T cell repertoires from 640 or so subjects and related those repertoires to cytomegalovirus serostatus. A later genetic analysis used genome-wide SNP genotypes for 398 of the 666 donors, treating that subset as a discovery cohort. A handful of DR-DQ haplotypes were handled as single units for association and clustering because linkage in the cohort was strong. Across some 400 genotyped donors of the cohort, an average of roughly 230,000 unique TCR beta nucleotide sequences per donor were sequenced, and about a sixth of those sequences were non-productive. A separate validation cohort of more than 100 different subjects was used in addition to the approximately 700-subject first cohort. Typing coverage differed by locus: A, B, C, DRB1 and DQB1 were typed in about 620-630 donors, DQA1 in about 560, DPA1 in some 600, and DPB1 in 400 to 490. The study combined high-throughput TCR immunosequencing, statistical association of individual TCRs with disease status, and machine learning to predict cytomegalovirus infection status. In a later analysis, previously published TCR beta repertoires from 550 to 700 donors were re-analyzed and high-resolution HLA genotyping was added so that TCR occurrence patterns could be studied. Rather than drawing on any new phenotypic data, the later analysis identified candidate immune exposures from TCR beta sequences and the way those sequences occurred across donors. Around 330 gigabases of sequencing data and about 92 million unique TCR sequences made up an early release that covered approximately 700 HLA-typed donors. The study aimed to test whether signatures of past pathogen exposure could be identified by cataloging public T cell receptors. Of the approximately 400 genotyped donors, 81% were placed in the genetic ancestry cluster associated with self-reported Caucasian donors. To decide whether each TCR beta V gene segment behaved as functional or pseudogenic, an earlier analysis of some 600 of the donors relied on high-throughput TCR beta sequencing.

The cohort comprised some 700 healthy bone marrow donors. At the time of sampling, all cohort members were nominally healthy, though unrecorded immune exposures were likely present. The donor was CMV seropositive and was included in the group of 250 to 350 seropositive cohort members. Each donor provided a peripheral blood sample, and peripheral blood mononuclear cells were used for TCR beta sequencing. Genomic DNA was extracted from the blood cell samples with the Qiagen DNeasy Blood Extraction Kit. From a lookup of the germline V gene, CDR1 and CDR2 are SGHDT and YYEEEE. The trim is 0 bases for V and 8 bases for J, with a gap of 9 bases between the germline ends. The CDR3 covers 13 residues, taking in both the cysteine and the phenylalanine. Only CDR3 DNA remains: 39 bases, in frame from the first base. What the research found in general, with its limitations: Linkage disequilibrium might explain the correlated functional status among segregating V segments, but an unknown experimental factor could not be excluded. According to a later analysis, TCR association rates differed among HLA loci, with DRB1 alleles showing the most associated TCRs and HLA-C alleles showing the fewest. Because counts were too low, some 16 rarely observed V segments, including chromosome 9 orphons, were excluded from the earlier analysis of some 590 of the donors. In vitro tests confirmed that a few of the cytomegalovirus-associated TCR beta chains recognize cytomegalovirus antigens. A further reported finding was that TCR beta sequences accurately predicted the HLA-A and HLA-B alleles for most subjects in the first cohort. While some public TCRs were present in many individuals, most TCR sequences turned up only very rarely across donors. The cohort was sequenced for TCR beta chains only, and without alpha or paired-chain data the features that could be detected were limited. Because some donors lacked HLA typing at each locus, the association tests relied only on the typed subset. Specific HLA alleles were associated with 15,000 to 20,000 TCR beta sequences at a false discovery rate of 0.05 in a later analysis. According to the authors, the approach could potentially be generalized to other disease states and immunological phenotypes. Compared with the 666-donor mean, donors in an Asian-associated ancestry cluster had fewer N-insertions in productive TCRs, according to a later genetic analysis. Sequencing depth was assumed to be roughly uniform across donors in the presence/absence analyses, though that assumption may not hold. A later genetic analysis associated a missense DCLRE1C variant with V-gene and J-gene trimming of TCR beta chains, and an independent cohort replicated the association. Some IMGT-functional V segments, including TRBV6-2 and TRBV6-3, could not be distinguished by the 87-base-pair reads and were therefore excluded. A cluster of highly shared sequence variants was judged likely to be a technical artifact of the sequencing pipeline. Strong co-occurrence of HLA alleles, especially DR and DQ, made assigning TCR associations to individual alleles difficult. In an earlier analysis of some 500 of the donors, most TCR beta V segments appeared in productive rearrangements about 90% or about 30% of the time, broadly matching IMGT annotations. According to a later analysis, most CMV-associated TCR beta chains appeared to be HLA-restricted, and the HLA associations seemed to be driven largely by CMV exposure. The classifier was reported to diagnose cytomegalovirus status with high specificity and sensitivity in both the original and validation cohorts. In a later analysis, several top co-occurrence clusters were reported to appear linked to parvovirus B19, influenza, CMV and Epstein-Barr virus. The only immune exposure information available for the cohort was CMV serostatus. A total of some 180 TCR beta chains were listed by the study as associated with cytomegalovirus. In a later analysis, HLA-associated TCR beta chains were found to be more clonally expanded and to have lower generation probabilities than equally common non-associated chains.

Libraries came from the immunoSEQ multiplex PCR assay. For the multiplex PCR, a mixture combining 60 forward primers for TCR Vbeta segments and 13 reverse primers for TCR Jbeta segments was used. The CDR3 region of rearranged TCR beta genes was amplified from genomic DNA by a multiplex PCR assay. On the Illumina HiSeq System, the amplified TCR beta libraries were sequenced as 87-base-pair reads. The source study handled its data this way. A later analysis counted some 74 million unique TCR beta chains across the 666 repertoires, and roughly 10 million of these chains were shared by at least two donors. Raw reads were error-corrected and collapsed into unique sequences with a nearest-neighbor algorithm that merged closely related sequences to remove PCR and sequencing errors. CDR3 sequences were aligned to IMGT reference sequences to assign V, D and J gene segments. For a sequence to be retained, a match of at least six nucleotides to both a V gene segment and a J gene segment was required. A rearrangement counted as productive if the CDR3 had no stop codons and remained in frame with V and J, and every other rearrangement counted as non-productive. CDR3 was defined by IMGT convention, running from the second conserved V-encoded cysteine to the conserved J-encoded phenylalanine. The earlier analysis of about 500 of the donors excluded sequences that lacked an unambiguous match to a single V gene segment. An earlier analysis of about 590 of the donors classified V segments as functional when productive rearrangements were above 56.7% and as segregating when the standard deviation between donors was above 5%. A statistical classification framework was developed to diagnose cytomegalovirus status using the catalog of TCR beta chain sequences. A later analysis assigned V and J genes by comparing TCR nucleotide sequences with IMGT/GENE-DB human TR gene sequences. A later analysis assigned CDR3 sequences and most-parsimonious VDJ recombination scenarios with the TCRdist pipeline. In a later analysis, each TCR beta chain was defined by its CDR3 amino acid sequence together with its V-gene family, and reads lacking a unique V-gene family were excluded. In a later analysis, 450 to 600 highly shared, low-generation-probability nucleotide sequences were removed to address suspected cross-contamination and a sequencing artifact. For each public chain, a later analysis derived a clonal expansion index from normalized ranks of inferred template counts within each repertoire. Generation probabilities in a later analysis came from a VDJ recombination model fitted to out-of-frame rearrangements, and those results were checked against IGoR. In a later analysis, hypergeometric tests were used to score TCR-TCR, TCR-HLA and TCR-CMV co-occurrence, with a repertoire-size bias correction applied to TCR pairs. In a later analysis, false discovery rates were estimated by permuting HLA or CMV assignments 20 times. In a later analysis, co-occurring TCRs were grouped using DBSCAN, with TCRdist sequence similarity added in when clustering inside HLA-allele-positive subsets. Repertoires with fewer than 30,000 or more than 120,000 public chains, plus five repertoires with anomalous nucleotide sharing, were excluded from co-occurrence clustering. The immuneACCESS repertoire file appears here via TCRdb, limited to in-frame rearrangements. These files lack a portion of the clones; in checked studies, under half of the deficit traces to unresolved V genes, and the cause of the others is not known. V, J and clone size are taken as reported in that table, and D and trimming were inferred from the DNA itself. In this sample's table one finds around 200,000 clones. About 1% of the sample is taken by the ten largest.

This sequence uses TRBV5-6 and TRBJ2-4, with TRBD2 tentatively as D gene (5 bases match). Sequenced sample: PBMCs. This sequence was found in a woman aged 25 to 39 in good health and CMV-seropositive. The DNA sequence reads TGTGCCAGCAGCTTGGCTGGGAGAGACATTCAGTACTTC. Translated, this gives CASSLAGRDIQYF.